The 8 T cell receptor beta chains in this list originate from one sample, sequenced in a study of cytotoxic CD8 clonotypes in ibrutinib-treated CLL. The data were produced by immunoSEQ multiplex PCR, yet TCRdb's version contains in-frame clones alone and is incomplete. The repertoire includes some 300,000 clones, roughly 85% of them detected once, and about 6.3% sits in the top ten. Source: PBMCs, taken before ibrutinib treatment. The receptors stem from a human donor with chronic lymphocytic leukemia.

This chain links TRBV4-2 with TRBJ2-5; 14 bases are shared with TRBD2. Per germline, CDR1 LGHNA and CDR2 YNFKEQ. J gave up 7 bases and V 3 bases, and 13 bases lay outside the gene matches. This CDR3 is 18 amino acids long. The CDR3 coding sequence is TGTGCCAGCAGCCAGGGGCACCCGACTAGCGGGAGGGCCGGGACCCAGTACTTC. This translates into CASSQGHPTSGRAGTQYF.

The gene calls are TRBV11-2 and TRBJ1-2; D is unresolved. Germline CDR1 reads SGHAT; CDR2 reads FQNNGV. V lost 0 bases to trimming and J lost 5 bases, with 7 bases between them. This CDR3 region has 13 residues. The DNA of the CDR3 is TGTGCCAGCAGCTTAGAACAGCAGTATGGCTACACCTTC. Amino acid sequence: CASSLEQQYGYTF.

The sample holds a few counts of this clone. V usage is TRBV6-5 and J usage is TRBJ2-7; D call uncertain. Germline V gene lookup returns CDR1 MNHEY and CDR2 SVGAGI. Trimming removed 0 bases from V and 2 bases from J, with 8 bases in between. The CDR3 has 14 amino acids. Here the CDR3 reads CASSYSLYAYEQYF. The CDR3 coding sequence is TGTGCCAGCAGTTACTCCCTTTACGCCTACGAGCAGTACTTC.

The chain recombines TRBV5-4 with TRBJ2-7; no reliable D call. This CDR3 comprises 16 residues. The germline gives CDR1 SGHNT, CDR2 YYREEE (reference sequence). V lost 3 bases, J lost 1 base, and 17 bases lay in between. CDR3 nucleotide sequence: TGTGCCAGCAGCTCCGTCCCCGTGTCCGATTCCTACGAGCAGTACTTC. Its translation is CASSSVPVSDSYEQYF.

The chain recombines TRBV9 with TRBJ2-5; D perhaps matches TRBD2 (6 bases). This CDR3 is built from 17 residues. Germline lookup yields CDR1 SGDLS and CDR2 YYNGEE. Trimming removed 0 bases from V and 5 bases from J, with 20 bases in between. In nucleotides, the CDR3 is TGTGCCAGCAGCGTAGCAGTCGACACGGCGGGGTGGGAGACCCAGTACTTC. The encoded protein is CASSVAVDTAGWETQYF.

The rearrangement links TRBV6-5 to TRBJ2-1; D tentatively reads TRBD1 or TRBD2 (7 bases each). Trimming shortened V by 5 bases and J by 8 bases, and 13 bases separated the two germline ends. The CDR3 runs 13 residues. Germline-derived CDR1 and CDR2 are MNHEY and SVGAGI. CDR3 loop: CASSRGGGYEQFF. The CDR3 nucleotides read TGTGCCAGCAGTCGGGGAGGGGGCTATGAGCAGTTCTTC.

The chain employs TRBV2 and TRBJ2-1; maybe TRBD2 (6 bases). Between the trimmed V and J ends, which lost 6 bases and 0 bases, there was a span of 18 bases. Germline V gene sequence: CDR1 SNHLY, CDR2 FYNNEI. The CDR3 length is 17 residues. CDR3 sequence (DNA): TGTGCCAGCAGACAATACCGGGACTCCTACTCCTACAATGAGCAGTTCTTC. Amino acid sequence: CASRQYRDSYSYNEQFF.

The chain has TRBV9 and TRBJ2-2, with 11 bases that match TRBD2. The CDR3 loop spans 16 amino acids. The trim removed 3 bases at V and 2 bases at J, leaving 3 bases unmatched. CDR1 SGDLS and CDR2 YYNGEE come from the germline V gene. CDR3 sequence reads: CASSDTSGRNTGELFF. CDR3 in DNA: TGTGCCAGCAGCGATACTAGCGGGAGAAACACCGGGGAGCTGTTTTTT.